This T cell receptor (beta chain) was obtained from a study of CD8+CD57+ T cells in acquired aplastic anemia. Study-level background: When averaged, DNA from sorted CD4+ and CD8+ cells came to 2.5 to 3.5 ug.

CDR3 and TCR beta VDJ profiling relied on genomic DNA as the template. TCRdb redid the calling of the reads with MiXCR, one entry per CDR3 protein. This sample carries some 410,000 distinct CDR3 sequences, about two thirds of them seen once, and the ten largest clones take less than 4%. J was trimmed by 2 bases and V by 5 bases; bases with no gene match: 2. The CDR3 sequence is 13 residues long. There are a few counts of this clonotype. The sample consisted of sorted CD4+, CD8+, or CD8+CD57+ T cells (not recorded which) from PBMCs. This receptor was identified in a human donor in good health, serving as a control. The chain has TRBV12-3 or TRBV12-4 and TRBJ1-2; 7 nucleotides agree with TRBD1. As DNA, the CDR3 is TGTGCCAGCAGTGGGGACAGCAACTATGGCTACACCTTC. This encodes CASSGDSNYGYTF.